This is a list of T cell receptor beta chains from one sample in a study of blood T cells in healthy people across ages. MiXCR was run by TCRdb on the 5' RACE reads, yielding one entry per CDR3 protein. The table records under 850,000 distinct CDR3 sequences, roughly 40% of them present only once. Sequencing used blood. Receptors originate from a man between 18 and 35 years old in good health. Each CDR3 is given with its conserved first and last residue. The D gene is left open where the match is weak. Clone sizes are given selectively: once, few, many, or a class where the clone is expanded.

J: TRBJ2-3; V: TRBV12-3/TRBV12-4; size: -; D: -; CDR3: CASSLAPEGADAQYF; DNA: TGTGCCAGCAGTTTAGCGCCAGAGGGAGCAGATGCGCAGTATTTT
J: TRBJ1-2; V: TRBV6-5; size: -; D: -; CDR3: CASRSPGLNYGYTF; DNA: TGTGCCAGCAGGTCTCCGGGACTCAACTATGGCTACACCTTC
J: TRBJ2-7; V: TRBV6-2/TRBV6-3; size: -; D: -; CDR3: CASSFPLSAGPNSYEQYF; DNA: TGTGCCAGCAGTTTTCCCCTCTCGGCAGGGCCTAACTCCTACGAGCAGTACTTC
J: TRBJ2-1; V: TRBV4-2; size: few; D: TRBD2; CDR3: CASSRGRRGGYSYNEQFF; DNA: TGTGCCAGCAGCCGGGGGAGGCGGGGGGGATACTCCTACAATGAGCAGTTCTTC
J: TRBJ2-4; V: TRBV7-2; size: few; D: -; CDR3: CASSLGPGELAKNIQYF; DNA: TGTGCCAGCAGCTTGGGGCCAGGGGAACTAGCCAAAAACATTCAGTACTTC
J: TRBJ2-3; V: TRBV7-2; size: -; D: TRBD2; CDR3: CASSSLAGVNTDTQYF; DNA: TGTGCCAGCAGCTCATTAGCGGGGGTGAACACAGATACGCAGTATTTT
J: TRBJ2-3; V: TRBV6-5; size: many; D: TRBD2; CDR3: CASSRRGGDTQYF; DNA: TGTGCCAGCAGTAGACGGGGGGGTGATACGCAGTATTTT
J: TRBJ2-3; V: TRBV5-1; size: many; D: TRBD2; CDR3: CASSLTSGGRDTQYF; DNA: TGCGCCAGCAGCCTTACTAGCGGGGGAAGAGATACGCAGTATTTT
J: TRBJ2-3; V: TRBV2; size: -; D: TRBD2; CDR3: CASSAGLAVLSTDTQYF; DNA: TGTGCCAGCAGTGCAGGACTAGCGGTTTTAAGCACAGATACGCAGTATTTT
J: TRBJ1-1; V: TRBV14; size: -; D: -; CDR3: CASSSRGRSEAFF; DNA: TGTGCTAGCAGCTCCCGTGGAAGATCTGAAGCTTTCTTT
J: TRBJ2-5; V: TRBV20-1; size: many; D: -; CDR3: CSASPVQETQYF; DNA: TGCAGTGCTAGTCCGGTCCAAGAGACCCAGTACTTC
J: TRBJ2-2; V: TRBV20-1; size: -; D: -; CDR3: CSARTGYQTGELFF; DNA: TGCAGTGCTAGAACCGGGTACCAGACCGGGGAGCTGTTTTTT
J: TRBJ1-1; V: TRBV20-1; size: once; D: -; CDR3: CSVTWGTEAFF; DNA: TGCAGTGTCACTTGGGGGACTGAAGCTTTCTTT
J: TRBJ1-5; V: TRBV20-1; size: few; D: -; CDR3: CSARADFKQPQHF; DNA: TGCAGTGCTAGGGCTGACTTCAAGCAGCCCCAGCATTTT
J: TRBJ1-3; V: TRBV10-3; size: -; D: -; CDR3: CAIMDTGNTIYF; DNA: TGTGCCATCATGGACACGGGAAACACCATATATTTT
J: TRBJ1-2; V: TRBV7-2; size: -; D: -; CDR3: CASSSGAPEGKGYTF; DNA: TGTGCCAGCAGCTCCGGGGCGCCCGAGGGGAAGGGCTACACCTTC
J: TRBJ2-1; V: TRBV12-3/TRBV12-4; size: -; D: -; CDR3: CASSPRTGEQFF; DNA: TGTGCCAGCAGTCCCCGGACGGGTGAGCAGTTCTTC
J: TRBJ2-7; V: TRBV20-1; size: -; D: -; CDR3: CSARTDTSYNEQYF; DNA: TGCAGTGCTAGAACCGACACCTCCTACAATGAGCAGTACTTC
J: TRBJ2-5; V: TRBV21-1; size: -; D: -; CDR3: CASSKSRPVSGGRRRTQYF; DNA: TGTGCCAGCAGCAAATCCAGACCGGTTAGCGGGGGGAGACGTCGGACCCAGTACTTC
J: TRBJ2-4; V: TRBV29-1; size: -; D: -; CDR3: CSVGLLGNIQYF; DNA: TGCAGCGTTGGACTCCTCGGGAACATTCAGTACTTC